This T cell receptor beta chain was sequenced during a study of read filtering for tumor transcriptome and immune sequencing. Overall study context: Mean patient age was approximately 71 years, range roughly 40 to 80; roughly 18 male, some 14 female. General study points: Compared with RNA-seq, IR-seq gave much higher clonotype depth and reliability. IR-seq and RNA-seq agreed better without single-read clonotypes.

The library was built from around 0.4 ug RNA with molecular barcoded adaptors for alpha/delta and beta/gamma chains. From the reads, TCRdb called clonotypes with MiXCR, one entry per CDR3 protein. Of roughly 130,000 distinct CDR3 sequences in the sample, roughly 13% were seen once. Germline values: CDR1 SNHLY, CDR2 FYNNEI. This CDR3 contains 16 residues. V was clipped by 10 bases and J by 7 bases; unmatched bases: 18. At the time of active disease, bone marrow was collected from every patient. As to this clonotype: Its antigen is as yet unknown.

The sequenced material came from a population of CD138-negative cells sorted from bone marrow. The sequence came from a donor at least 40 years old with multiple myeloma. This chain uses TRBV2 with TRBJ2-1; 8 bases agree with TRBD2. The CDR3: CANKKGRASGRNEQFF. CDR3 nucleotides: TGTGCCAACAAGAAGGGTAGGGCTAGCGGGCGGAATGAGCAGTTCTTC.